This TCR beta chain was sequenced for a study of blood T cell repertoires in COVID-19. Profiled with immunoSEQ multiplex PCR; TCRdb holds only in-frame clones, not every one. The table lists 150,000 to 200,000 clones, around four fifths of them singletons. Germline CDR1 reads SGHVS; CDR2 reads FQNEAQ. This CDR3 contains 16 residues. The V and J ends lost 5 bases and 6 bases respectively, with 19 bases between them. The specimen was peripheral blood. The receptor comes from a woman in her sixties or seventies with COVID-19, enrolled during active disease. The chain carries TRBV7-8 and TRBJ2-2; D remains ambiguous. The CDR3 sequence: CASSVFAQASSGELFF. In DNA form, the CDR3 reads TGTGCCAGCAGCGTCTTTGCGCAAGCTTCCTCCGGGGAGCTGTTTTTT.